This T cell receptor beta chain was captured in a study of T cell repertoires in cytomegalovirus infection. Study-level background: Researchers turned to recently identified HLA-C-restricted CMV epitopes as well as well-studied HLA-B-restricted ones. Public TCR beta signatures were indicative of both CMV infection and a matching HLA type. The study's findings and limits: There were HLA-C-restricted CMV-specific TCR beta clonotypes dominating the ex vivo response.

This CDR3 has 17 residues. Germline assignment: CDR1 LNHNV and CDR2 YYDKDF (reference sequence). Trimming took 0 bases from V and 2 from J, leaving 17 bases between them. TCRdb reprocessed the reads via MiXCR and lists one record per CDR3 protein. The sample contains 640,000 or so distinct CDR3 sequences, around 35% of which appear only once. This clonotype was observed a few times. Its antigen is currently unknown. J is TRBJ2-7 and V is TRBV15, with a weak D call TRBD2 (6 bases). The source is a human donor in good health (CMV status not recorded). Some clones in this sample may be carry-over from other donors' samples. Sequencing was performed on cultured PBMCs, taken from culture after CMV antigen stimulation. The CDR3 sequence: CATSRDAGQGLTYEQYF. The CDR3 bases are TGTGCCACCAGCAGAGATGCGGGGCAGGGCCTGACCTACGAGCAGTACTTC.